The 26 T cell receptor beta chains given below trace back to one sample, sequenced in a study of identical twins. TCRdb re-called the 5' RACE reads with MiXCR, one entry per CDR3 protein. The data hold 700,000 to 950,000 distinct CDR3 sequences, with 10% to 15% observed a single time. The data were also submitted as part of a second study, on yellow fever vaccine responses in identical twins.

Sequencing input: PBMCs. All receptors derive from a young woman in good health.

CDR3 DNA sequence: TGCGCCAGCAGCCAAGATGGTGGGAGGGGTGACCAAGAGACCCAGTACTTC. Translated, it gives CASSQDGGRGDQETQYF. The chain has TRBV4-1 and TRBJ2-5; 7 bases are shared with TRBD2. Germline lookup yields CDR1 MGHRA and CDR2 YSYEKL. V shed 0 bases, J shed 0 bases, and the junction held 7 bases outside the gene matches. This CDR3 has 17 amino acids.

V usage is TRBV4-1 and J usage is TRBJ2-1; D not resolved. The CDR3 spans 15 residues. The germline V gene has CDR1 MGHRA and CDR2 YSYEKL. Trimming shortened V by 2 bases and J by 2 bases, and 10 bases separated the two germline ends. CDR3 sequence (DNA): TGCGCCAGCAGCCAATATGTCCAGACCTACAATGAGCAGTTCTTC. It yields the protein CASSQYVQTYNEQFF.

This clonotype was counted many times. The rearrangement joins TRBV20-1 to TRBJ2-3; 9 bases fit TRBD1. The germline V gene has CDR1 DFQATT and CDR2 SNEGSKA (reference sequence). Trimming removed 6 bases from V and 5 bases from J; junction bases left unmatched: 12. This CDR3 region has 15 residues. CDR3 nucleotides: TGCAGTGCCCACTTGGTACAGGGGGCGAGAGATACGCAGTATTTT. It is translated as CSAHLVQGARDTQYF.

This sequence joins TRBV12-3 or TRBV12-4 and TRBJ1-1, with 9 positions matching TRBD1. V trimming: 5 bases; J trimming: 1 base; junction bases outside the gene matches: 8. The CDR3 consists of 16 residues. The CDR3 loop is CASSPRNRGPNTEAFF. For the CDR3, the DNA is TGTGCCAGCAGTCCACGAAACAGGGGGCCGAACACTGAAGCTTTCTTT.

This chain uses TRBV29-1 with TRBJ2-1; D gene ambiguous. With 2 bases removed from V and 7 bases from J, the gap between germline ends came to 15 bases. Germline CDR1 is SQVTM and CDR2 is ANQGSEA. The CDR3 runs 14 residues. CDR3 sequence: CSVETLVSRNEQFF. The CDR3 coding sequence is TGCAGCGTTGAAACGCTAGTTTCTCGGAATGAGCAGTTCTTC.

This clonotype showed up just a few times. This rearrangement joins TRBV3-1 to TRBJ2-5, with no clear D. V was shortened by 0 bases and J by 2 bases, with 13 bases between the two germline ends. The CDR3 is 16 amino acids. Per the germline V gene, CDR1 is LGHDT and CDR2 is YNNKEL (reference sequence). CDR3 sequence (DNA): TGTGCCAGCAGCCAAGATCGAGGTAACCTACAAGAGACCCAGTACTTC. Its translation: CASSQDRGNLQETQYF.

V gene TRBV24-1 combines with J gene TRBJ2-5; D possibly matches TRBD1 or TRBD2 (6 bases each). Germline-derived CDR1 and CDR2 are KGHDR and SFDVKD. This CDR3 is 15 amino acids long. V was clipped by 1 base and J by 5 bases, with 13 bases between them. The CDR3 nucleotides read TGTGCCACCAGTGATTTAGGGGGAGGTAGGGAGACCCAGTACTTC. Protein product: CATSDLGGGRETQYF.

There are a few counts of this clonotype. The chain has TRBV5-1 and TRBJ1-1; D ambiguous. CDR1 is SGHRS, CDR2 YFSETQ, per germline. The CDR3 sequence is 11 residues long. The germline V and J ends were trimmed by 4 bases and 6 bases, with 7 bases remaining between them. CDR3 region: CASSENAEAFF. The CDR3 DNA reads TGCGCCAGCAGCGAGAATGCTGAAGCTTTCTTT. Together with reference TRBV5-1 and TRBJ1-1, the CDR3 gives the full variable domain: KAGVTQTPRYLIKTRGQQVTLSCSPISGHRSVSWYQQTPGQGLQFLFEYFSETQRNKGNFPGRFSGRQFSNSRSEMNVSTLELGDSALYLCASSENAEAFFGQGTRLTVV.

This clonotype was seen a handful of times. V usage is TRBV4-2 and J usage is TRBJ2-1; 8 bases fit TRBD2. The trim removed 4 bases at V and 9 bases at J, leaving 8 bases unmatched. This CDR3 contains 14 residues. Germline CDR1 is LGHNA and CDR2 is YNFKEQ. CDR3 nucleotide sequence: TGTGCCAGCAGCCCCCGGCGGGCGGGAGGTGAGCAGTTCTTC. Translated: CASSPRRAGGEQFF.

The J gene is TRBJ2-7, the V gene TRBV5-5; TRBD2 matches at 8 bases. The V and J ends lost 0 bases and 2 bases, in that order; junction bases with no gene match: 7. Per germline, CDR1 SGHKS and CDR2 YYEKEE (reference sequence). CDR3 length equals 16 residues. DNA of the CDR3: TGTGCCAGCAGCTTGGTTGGAGCGGGGGCAACCTACGAGCAGTACGTC. This codes for CASSLVGAGATYEQYV.

The chain couples TRBV2 to TRBJ2-3; 14 bases map to TRBD2. Losses at the gene ends were 7 bases for V and 4 bases for J; bases not matched to a gene: 4. CDR1 is SNHLY, CDR2 FYNNEI, per germline. This CDR3 has 15 residues. CDR3 nucleotide sequence: TGTGCCAGCACGGGACTAGCGGGAGTTCCAGATACGCAGTATTTT. Protein: CASTGLAGVPDTQYF.

There are a few counts of this clonotype. This chain uses TRBV5-1 with TRBJ2-1, with TRBD2 matching 9 bases. Germline-derived CDR1 and CDR2 are SGHRS and YFSETQ. This CDR3 has 18 amino acids. J lost 2 bases, V lost 2 bases, and 11 bases had no gene match. The DNA for the CDR3 is TGCGCCAGCAGCTTTAAACTCCTTAGCGGGGGCACCTACAATGAGCAGTTCTTC. Translation gives CASSFKLLSGGTYNEQFF.

CDR3: CATSPGGDSGQETQYF. CDR3 in DNA: TGTGCCACCAGCCCGGGCGGAGACTCGGGGCAAGAGACCCAGTACTTC. V and J are TRBV15 and TRBJ2-5; D perhaps matches TRBD2 (5 bases). Germline V gene lookup returns CDR1 LNHNV and CDR2 YYDKDF (reference sequence). Trimming took off 5 bases at V and 2 bases at J, with 18 bases between the two ends. This CDR3 is 16 amino acids long.

This clonotype has a single count. The chain has TRBV20-1 and TRBJ1-1; the match to TRBD1 covers 8 bases. The CDR3 spans 12 residues. Germline loops: CDR1 DFQATT, CDR2 SNEGSKA (reference sequence). The ends lost 5 bases at V and 8 bases at J; junction bases unmatched: 7. CDR3: CSADGQGREAFF. The DNA for the CDR3 is TGCAGTGCTGACGGACAGGGAAGGGAAGCTTTCTTT.

This clonotype appeared a few times. This sequence joins TRBV24-1 and TRBJ2-5; D not resolved. V was clipped by 6 bases and J by 4 bases, with 5 bases between them. The CDR3 spans 11 residues. Germline CDR1 and CDR2: KGHDR and SFDVKD. CDR3 sequence reads: CATSLGETQYF. For the CDR3, the DNA is TGTGCCACCAGTTTGGGAGAGACCCAGTACTTC.

Many counts were recorded for this clonotype. The chain is built from TRBV28 and TRBJ2-1; 11 nucleotides match TRBD2. V dropped 4 bases and J dropped 7; count of bases not matched to a gene: 12. The CDR3 consists of 17 residues. CDR1 and CDR2 from the germline V gene are MDHEN and SYDVKM. CDR3 in amino acids: CASSSTITSGSGNEQFF. The CDR3 region has the DNA TGTGCCAGCAGTTCTACTATTACTAGCGGGAGCGGTAATGAGCAGTTCTTC. Complete variable domain (other parts from reference TRBV28 and TRBJ2-1): DVKVTQSSRYLVKRTGEKVFLECVQDMDHENMFWYRQDPGLGLRLIYFSYDVKMKEKGDIPEGYSVSREKKERFSLILESASTNQTSMYLCASSSTITSGSGNEQFFGPGTRLTVL.

This clonotype has just a few counts. The J gene is TRBJ2-5, the V gene TRBV5-1; tentative D call: TRBD2 (5 bases). V lost 4 bases, J lost 9 bases, and 28 bases lay in between. This CDR3 has 17 residues. CDR1 and CDR2 from the germline V gene are SGHRS and YFSETQ. CDR3 bases: TGCGCCAGCAGCCCCAGCTCGGTCCCCAGCCGGACTTTGTCCCAGTACTTC. This gives the protein CASSPSSVPSRTLSQYF. The full variable domain, its missing parts supplied by reference TRBV5-1 and TRBJ2-5, is KAGVTQTPRYLIKTRGQQVTLSCSPISGHRSVSWYQQTPGQGLQFLFEYFSETQRNKGNFPGRFSGRQFSNSRSEMNVSTLELGDSALYLCASSPSSVPSRTLSQYFGPGTRLLVL.

This clonotype was counted between two and nine times. The gene calls are TRBV5-1 and TRBJ2-7; no definite D call. In germline, CDR1 is SGHRS, CDR2 YFSETQ. The ends were cut back, 4 bases at V and 5 bases at J, with 22 bases in the middle. The CDR3 is made up of 16 amino acids. CDR3 bases: TGCGCCAGCAGCCCCCGCCGGGCGTCCCCTATCCACGAGCAGTACTTC. Amino acids: CASSPRRASPIHEQYF.

CDR3 in DNA: TGTGCCAGCAGTTTGGGTCAGATTAGCAATCAGCCCCAGCATTTT. Its protein is CASSLGQISNQPQHF. This chain links TRBV12-3 or TRBV12-4 with TRBJ1-5; D not certain. This CDR3 comprises 15 residues. V was trimmed by 3 bases and J by 0 bases, leaving 9 bases between them.

V usage is TRBV7-9 and J usage is TRBJ2-3; the D gene could be TRBD1 or TRBD2 (5 bases each). The CDR3 spans 16 residues. V was trimmed by 2 bases and J by 3 bases, leaving 15 bases between them. Looked up from germline, CDR1 is SEHNR and CDR2 is FQNEAQ (reference sequence). CDR3 coding DNA: TGTGCCAGCAGCTTATTCGGGACCCTAGGGACAGATACGCAGTATTTT. The encoded protein is CASSLFGTLGTDTQYF.

The chain uses TRBV21-1 and TRBJ2-7; whether TRBD1, the table's D call, matches the DNA was not checked. TRBV21-1 is a recognized pseudogene. The CDR3 is 15 residues long. CDR3 protein: CASNGPLDNPYEQYV. CDR3 bases: TGTGCCAGCAACGGACCCTTGGACAATCCCTACGAGCAGTACGTC.

This clonotype was detected a few times. V and J are TRBV20-1 and TRBJ2-3, with D maybe TRBD2 (6 bases). This CDR3 region has 13 residues. Trimming stripped 1 base from V and 5 bases from J, with 10 bases between. In germline, CDR1 is DFQATT, CDR2 SNEGSKA (reference sequence). The CDR3 region is CSARGGVQDTQYF. The CDR3, as DNA: TGCAGTGCTAGAGGGGGGGTTCAAGATACGCAGTATTTT.

This clonotype was counted many times. The V and J genes are TRBV6-4 and TRBJ2-3, with D tentatively TRBD2 (6 bases). Germline V lookup: CDR1 MRHNA, CDR2 SNTAGT. V shed 4 bases and J shed 4 bases, with 15 bases lying between them. CDR3 size: 15 residues. The CDR3 DNA sequence: TGTGCCAGCAGTGTCGAAGGAGGGACCTCAGATACGCAGTATTTT. Translated, it gives CASSVEGGTSDTQYF.

V and J are TRBV24-1 and TRBJ2-1, with 9 bases fitting TRBD1. Trimming took 3 bases from V and 7 from J; bases not matched to a gene: 9. The CDR3 loop spans 16 amino acids. Germline V gene lookup returns CDR1 KGHDR and CDR2 SFDVKD. The CDR3: CATSDTGQGGKNEQFF. The CDR3 DNA follows: TGTGCCACCAGTGATACGGGACAGGGTGGGAAAAATGAGCAGTTCTTC.

This clonotype turned up a few times. The gene calls are TRBV9 and TRBJ2-3; 9 bases match TRBD2. Germline lookup yields CDR1 SGDLS and CDR2 YYNGEE. J lost 3 bases, V lost 2 bases, and 10 bases had no gene match. The CDR3 is 17 residues long. For the CDR3, the DNA is TGTGCCAGCAGCGTTACGTTGGTAGCGGGAGATACAGATACGCAGTATTTT. It specifies CASSVTLVAGDTDTQYF.

This clonotype occurred many times. J is TRBJ2-2 and V is TRBV6-5; possibly TRBD2 for D (5 bases). Trimming pared 7 bases from V and 4 bases from J, leaving 40 bases between. CDR1 and CDR2 from the germline V gene are MNHEY and SVGAGI. The CDR3 is made up of 23 amino acids. The CDR3 DNA reads as TGTGCCAGCATCCCGGGTAGTCCGCCAGCGGACTCCCATAATGTAACTTCCACCGGGGAGCTGTTTTTT. Its translation: CASIPGSPPADSHNVTSTGELFF.